The present T cell receptor (beta chain) was sequenced within a study of high-grade serous ovarian cancer treatment subgroups. Looking at the study overall: Samples averaged 14,192 reads and over 6,000 unique TCR beta rearrangements. Study results and caveats: Same-patient tumor repertoires overlapped at about 0.11 to 0.85; different patients barely overlapped. The analyses considered CDR3 and ignored CDR1 and CDR2. TCR clonal relatedness correlated positively with neoantigen level.

To note about this clone: Its antigen is not known.

Generated by immunoSEQ multiplex PCR, the TCRdb table keeps only in-frame clones and is missing some. The sample shows about 15,000 clones, 80% to 90% of them seen only once. The tumor samples were collected prior to definitive surgery or chemotherapy. The sequencing sample was made of tumor tissue. The clonotype comes from a human donor with high-grade serous ovarian cancer.

CDR3 sequence: CASGTPSGGENIQYF. For the CDR3, the DNA is TGTGCTAGTGGTACTCCCTCGGGCGGGGAAAACATTCAGTACTTC. The J gene is TRBJ2-4, the V gene TRBV12-5; tentatively, D is TRBD2 (6 bases). Germline-derived CDR1 and CDR2 are LGHNT and FRNRAP. V lost 5 bases and J lost 5, with 16 bases in between. The CDR3 totals 15 residues.